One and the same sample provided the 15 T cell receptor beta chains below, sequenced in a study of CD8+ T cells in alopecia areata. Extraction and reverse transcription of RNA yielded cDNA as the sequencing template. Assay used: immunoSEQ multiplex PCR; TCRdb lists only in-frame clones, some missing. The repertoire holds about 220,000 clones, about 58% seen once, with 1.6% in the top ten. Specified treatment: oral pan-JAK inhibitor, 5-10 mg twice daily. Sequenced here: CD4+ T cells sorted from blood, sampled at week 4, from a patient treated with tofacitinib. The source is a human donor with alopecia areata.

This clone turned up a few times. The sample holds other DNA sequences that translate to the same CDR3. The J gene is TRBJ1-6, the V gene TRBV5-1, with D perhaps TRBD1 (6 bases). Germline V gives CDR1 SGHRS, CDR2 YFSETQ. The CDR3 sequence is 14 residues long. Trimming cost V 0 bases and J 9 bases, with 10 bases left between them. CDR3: CASSLGQDASPLHF. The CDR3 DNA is TGCGCCAGCAGCTTGGGACAGGATGCTTCACCCCTCCACTTT.

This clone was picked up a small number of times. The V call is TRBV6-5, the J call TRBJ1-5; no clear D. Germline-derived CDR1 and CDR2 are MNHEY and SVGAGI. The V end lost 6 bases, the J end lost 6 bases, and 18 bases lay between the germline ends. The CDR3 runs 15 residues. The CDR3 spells CASSPLGRTSQPQHF. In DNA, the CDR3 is TGTGCCAGCAGCCCCCTTGGGAGAACGAGTCAGCCCCAGCATTTT.

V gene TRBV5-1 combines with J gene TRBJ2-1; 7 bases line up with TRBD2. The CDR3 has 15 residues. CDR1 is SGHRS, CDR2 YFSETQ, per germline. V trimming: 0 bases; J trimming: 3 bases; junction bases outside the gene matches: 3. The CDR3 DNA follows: TGCGCCAGCAGCTTGGCGCGGGGGATCTACAATGAGCAGTTCTTC. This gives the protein CASSLARGIYNEQFF.

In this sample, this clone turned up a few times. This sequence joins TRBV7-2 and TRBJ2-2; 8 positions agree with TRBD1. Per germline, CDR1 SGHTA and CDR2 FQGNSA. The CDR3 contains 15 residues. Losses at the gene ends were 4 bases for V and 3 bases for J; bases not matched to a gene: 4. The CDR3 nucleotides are TGTGCCAGCAGCTCCCGACAGGGGTACACCGGGGAGCTGTTTTTT. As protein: CASSSRQGYTGELFF.

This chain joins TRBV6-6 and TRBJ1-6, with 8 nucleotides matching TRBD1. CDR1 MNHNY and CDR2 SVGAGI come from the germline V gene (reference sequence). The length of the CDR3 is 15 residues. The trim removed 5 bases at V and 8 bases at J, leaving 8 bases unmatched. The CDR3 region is CASSVTGTGDSPLHF. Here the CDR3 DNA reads TGTGCCAGCAGTGTTACCGGGACAGGCGATTCACCCCTCCACTTT.

The CDR3 sequence: CASSLGELANEKLFF. The CDR3 region has the DNA TGTGCCAGCAGCTTGGGGGAATTGGCTAATGAAAAACTGTTTTTT. The gene calls are TRBV5-6 and TRBJ1-4; D remains unclear. Germline assignment: CDR1 SGHDT and CDR2 YYEEEE. The CDR3 runs 15 residues. With 0 bases removed from V and 3 bases from J, the gap between germline ends came to 9 bases.

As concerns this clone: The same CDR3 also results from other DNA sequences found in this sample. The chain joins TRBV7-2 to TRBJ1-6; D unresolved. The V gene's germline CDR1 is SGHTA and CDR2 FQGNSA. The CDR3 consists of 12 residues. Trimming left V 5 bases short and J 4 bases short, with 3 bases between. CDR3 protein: CASSLYNSPLHF. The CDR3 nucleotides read TGTGCCAGCAGCCTATATAATTCACCCCTCCACTTT.

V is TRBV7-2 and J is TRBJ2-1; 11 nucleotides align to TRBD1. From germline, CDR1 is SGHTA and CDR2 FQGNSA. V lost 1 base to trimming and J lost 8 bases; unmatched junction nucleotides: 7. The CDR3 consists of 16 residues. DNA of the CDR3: TGTGCCAGCAGCTTAGGCGGGACAGGGGGAATTGATGAGCAGTTCTTC. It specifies CASSLGGTGGIDEQFF.

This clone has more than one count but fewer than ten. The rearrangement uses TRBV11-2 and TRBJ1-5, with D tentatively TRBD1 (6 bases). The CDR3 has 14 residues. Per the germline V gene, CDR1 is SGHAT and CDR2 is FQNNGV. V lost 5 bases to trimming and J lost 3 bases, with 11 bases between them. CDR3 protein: CASSPRQANQPQHF. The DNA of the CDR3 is TGTGCCAGCAGCCCTCGACAGGCCAATCAGCCCCAGCATTTT.

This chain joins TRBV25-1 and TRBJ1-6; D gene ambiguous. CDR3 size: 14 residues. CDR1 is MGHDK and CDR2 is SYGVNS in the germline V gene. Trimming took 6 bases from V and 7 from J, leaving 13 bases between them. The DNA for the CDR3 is TGTGCCAGCAGCATTACCGGACCAAATTCACCCCTCCACTTT. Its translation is CASSITGPNSPLHF.

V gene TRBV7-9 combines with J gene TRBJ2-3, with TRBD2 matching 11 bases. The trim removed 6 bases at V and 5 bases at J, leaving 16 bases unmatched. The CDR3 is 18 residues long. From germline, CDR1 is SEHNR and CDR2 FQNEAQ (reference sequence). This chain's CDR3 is CASSLGLAVDRTGDTQYF. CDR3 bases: TGTGCCAGCAGTTTGGGACTAGCGGTAGATAGGACTGGAGATACGCAGTATTTT.

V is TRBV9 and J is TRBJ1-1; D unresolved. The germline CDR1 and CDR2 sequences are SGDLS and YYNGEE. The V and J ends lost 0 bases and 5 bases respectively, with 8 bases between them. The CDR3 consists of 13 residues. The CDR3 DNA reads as TGTGCCAGCAGCGTAGACTGGAGGACTGAAGCTTTCTTT. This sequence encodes CASSVDWRTEAFF.

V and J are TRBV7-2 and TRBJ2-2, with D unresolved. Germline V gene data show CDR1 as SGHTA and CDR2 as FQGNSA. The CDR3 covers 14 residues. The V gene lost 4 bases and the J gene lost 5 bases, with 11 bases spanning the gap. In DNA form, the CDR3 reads TGTGCCAGCAGCTCAACACTTAATACCGGGGAGCTGTTTTTT. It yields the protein CASSSTLNTGELFF.

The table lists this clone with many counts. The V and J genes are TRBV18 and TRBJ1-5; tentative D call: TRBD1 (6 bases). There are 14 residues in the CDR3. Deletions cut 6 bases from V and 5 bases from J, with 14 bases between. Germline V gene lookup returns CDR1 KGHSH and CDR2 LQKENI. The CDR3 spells CASSFNRADQPQHF. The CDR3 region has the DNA TGTGCCAGCTCCTTTAACAGGGCGGATCAGCCCCAGCATTTT.

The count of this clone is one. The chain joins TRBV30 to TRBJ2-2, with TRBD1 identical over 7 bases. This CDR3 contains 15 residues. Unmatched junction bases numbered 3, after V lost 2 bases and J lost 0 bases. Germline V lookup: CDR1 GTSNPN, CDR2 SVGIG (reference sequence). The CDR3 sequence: CAWSRGTANTGELFF. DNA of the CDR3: TGTGCCTGGAGTCGTGGGACAGCGAACACCGGGGAGCTGTTTTTT.